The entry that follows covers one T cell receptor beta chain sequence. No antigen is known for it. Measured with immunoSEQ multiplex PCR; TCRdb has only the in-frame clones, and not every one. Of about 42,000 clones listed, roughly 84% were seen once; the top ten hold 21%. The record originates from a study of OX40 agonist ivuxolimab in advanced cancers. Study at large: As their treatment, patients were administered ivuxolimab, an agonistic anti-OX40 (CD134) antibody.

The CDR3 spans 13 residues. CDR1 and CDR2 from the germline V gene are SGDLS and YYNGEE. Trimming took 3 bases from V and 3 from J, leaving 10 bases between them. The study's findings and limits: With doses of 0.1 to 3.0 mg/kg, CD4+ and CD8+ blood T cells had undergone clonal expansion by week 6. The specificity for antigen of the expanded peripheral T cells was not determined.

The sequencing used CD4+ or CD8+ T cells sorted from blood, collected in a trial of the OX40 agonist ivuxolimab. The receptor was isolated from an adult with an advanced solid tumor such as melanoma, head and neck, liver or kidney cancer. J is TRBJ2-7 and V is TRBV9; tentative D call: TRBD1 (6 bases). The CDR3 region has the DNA TGTGCCAGCAGCGGAGAGGACAGCTACGAGCAGTACTTC. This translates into CASSGEDSYEQYF.